These 28 T cell receptor beta chains share one sample of origin, sequenced in a study of blood T cell repertoires in COVID-19. Using immunoSEQ multiplex PCR, the repertoire was profiled, and TCRdb retains in-frame clones only, with some absent. The table records more than 250,000 clones, 70% to 90% of them present only once. The sample was PBMCs or T cells enriched from blood (not recorded which). These receptors were taken from a man aged 25 to 45 who had recovered from COVID-19.

The CDR3 protein is CSVGQGASVNTEAFF. As DNA, the CDR3 is TGCAGCGTGGGACAGGGGGCCTCCGTGAACACTGAAGCTTTCTTT. The gene calls are TRBV29-1 and TRBJ1-1; 12 bases fit TRBD1. CDR3 length: 15 amino acids. Germline V gene data show CDR1 as SQVTM and CDR2 as ANQGSEA. J lost 0 bases, V lost 6 bases, and 5 bases had no gene match.

This chain links TRBV5-5 with TRBJ2-3; TRBD2 matches at 7 bases. There are 14 residues in the CDR3. J lost 1 base, V lost 2 bases, and 1 base had no gene match. The V gene's germline CDR1 is SGHKS and CDR2 YYEKEE (reference sequence). CDR3 DNA: TGTGCCAGCAGCTTCGGACTAGGCACAGATACGCAGTATTTT. This sequence encodes CASSFGLGTDTQYF.

The genes are TRBV5-1 and TRBJ2-3, with D possibly being TRBD2 (5 bases). The CDR3 has 15 amino acids. CDR1 SGHRS and CDR2 YFSETQ come from the germline V gene. Trimming cost V 1 base and J 5 bases, with 14 bases left between them. CDR3 loop: CASSLSEGPIDTQYF. CDR3 nucleotide sequence: TGCGCCAGCAGCTTGAGCGAGGGTCCTATAGATACGCAGTATTTT.

The chain uses TRBV10-2 and TRBJ1-1, with D hard to call. Trimming pared 7 bases from V and 1 base from J, leaving 4 bases between. The CDR3 length is 11 residues. The germline gives CDR1 WSHSY, CDR2 SAAADI. The CDR3 DNA follows: TGCGCCAGCAATAAGAACACTGAAGCTTTCTTT. Amino acid sequence: CASNKNTEAFF.

The rearrangement links TRBV19 to TRBJ1-2; 8 positions agree with TRBD1. Trimming at V came to 7 bases and at J to 4 bases, leaving 11 bases not matched to a gene. The CDR3 runs 15 residues. Per germline, CDR1 LNHDA and CDR2 SQIVND (reference sequence). The CDR3 is CASNPDRGGFYGYTF. The CDR3 nucleotides read TGTGCCAGTAACCCCGACAGGGGCGGTTTCTATGGCTACACCTTC.

The rearrangement links TRBV11-3 to TRBJ1-1, with a weak D call TRBD1 (6 bases). The CDR3 covers 16 residues. Trimming took 0 bases from V and 1 from J, leaving 12 bases between them. The germline gives CDR1 SGHNT, CDR2 YENEEA. In nucleotides, the CDR3 is TGTGCCAGCAGCTTAGATGGACAGAAACCGAACACTGAAGCTTTCTTT. It encodes CASSLDGQKPNTEAFF. The entire variable domain, with the rest obtained from reference TRBV11-3 and TRBJ1-1, is as follows: EAGVVQSPRYKIIEKKQPVAFWCNPISGHNTLYWYLQNLGQGPELLIRYENEEAVDDSQLPKDRFSAERLKGVDSTLKIQPAELGDSAVYLCASSLDGQKPNTEAFFGQGTRLTVV.

This clone came up a few times. The genes are TRBV10-2 and TRBJ2-5, with 7 bases aligning to TRBD1. The CDR3 covers 13 residues. The junction had 8 bases not matched to a gene; V was cut back by 8 bases and J by 5 bases. The V gene's germline CDR1 is WSHSY and CDR2 SAAADI. The DNA of the CDR3 is TGCGCCAGCTTACGACAGGGCGGGGAGACCCAGTACTTC. Translating it yields CASLRQGGETQYF.

The rearrangement uses TRBV5-6 and TRBJ1-2; no reliable D call. The CDR3 totals 13 residues. Germline V gives CDR1 SGHDT, CDR2 YYEEEE. Trimming cost V 1 base and J 7 bases, with 11 bases left between them. The CDR3 bases are TGTGCCAGCAGCTTGAGGCAGGCAGGTGGCTACACCTTC. This sequence encodes CASSLRQAGGYTF.

The chain recombines TRBV5-6 with TRBJ1-2; the match to TRBD1 covers 8 bases. The CDR3 runs to 11 residues. In germline, CDR1 is SGHDT, CDR2 YYEEEE. Trimming took 3 bases from V and 12 from J; bases not matched to a gene: 4. CDR3 sequence reads: CASSSRTGNTF. CDR3 coding DNA: TGTGCCAGCAGCTCGAGGACAGGGAACACCTTC.

This clone was picked up a small number of times. This chain connects TRBV5-1 to TRBJ1-6; tentatively, D is TRBD1 (6 bases). Trimming cost V 4 bases and J 14 bases, with 16 bases left between them. CDR1 and CDR2 from the germline V gene are SGHRS and YFSETQ. The CDR3 is made up of 13 amino acids. The CDR3 DNA is TGCGCCAGCAGCGGATTCCGGGACACGTCCCTCCACTTT. Its translation is CASSGFRDTSLHF.

The chain uses TRBV30 and TRBJ2-5, with TRBD2 as a possible D gene (6 bases). CDR3 length equals 15 residues. Germline V lookup: CDR1 GTSNPN, CDR2 SVGIG (reference sequence). Trimming took off 2 bases at V and 4 bases at J, with 17 bases between the two ends. This CDR3 is CAWSKGLGAGETQYF. As DNA, the CDR3 is TGTGCCTGGAGTAAGGGACTTGGGGCTGGAGAGACCCAGTACTTC.

This chain uses TRBV7-9 with TRBJ2-1; 8 bases map to TRBD1. CDR3 length: 15 amino acids. The V and J ends lost 3 bases and 3 bases, in that order; junction bases with no gene match: 4. The germline gives CDR1 SEHNR, CDR2 FQNEAQ (reference sequence). CDR3: CASSLGDRLYNEQFF. In DNA, the CDR3 is TGTGCCAGCAGCTTGGGGGACAGGCTCTACAATGAGCAGTTCTTC.

The chain combines TRBV12-3 or TRBV12-4 with TRBJ1-2, with 8 bases that match TRBD1. This CDR3 is built from 12 residues. V lost 4 bases to trimming and J lost 12 bases; unmatched junction nucleotides: 7. CDR3 in DNA: TGTGCCAGCAGTTACGGACAGGGTATGGACACCTTC. This gives the protein CASSYGQGMDTF.

V and J are TRBV5-6 and TRBJ1-3; D perhaps matches TRBD1 (5 bases). CDR1 SGHDT and CDR2 YYEEEE come from the germline V gene. The CDR3 has 15 amino acids. Trimming took 4 bases from V and 4 from J, leaving 15 bases between them. CDR3 residues: CASSLIAEGGNTIYF. DNA for the CDR3: TGTGCCAGCAGCCTCATTGCGGAGGGGGGAAACACCATATATTTT. Full variable domain (missing parts from reference TRBV5-6 and TRBJ1-3): DAGVTQSPTHLIKTRGQQVTLRCSPKSGHDTVSWYQQALGQGPQFIFQYYEEEERQRGNFPDRFSGHQFPNYSSELNVNALLLGDSALYLCASSLIAEGGNTIYFGEGSWLTVV.

This chain joins TRBV30 and TRBJ2-2, with a possible D match to TRBD1 (5 bases). In germline, CDR1 is GTSNPN, CDR2 SVGIG (reference sequence). Trimming took off 5 bases at V and 1 base at J, with 8 bases between the two ends. The CDR3 is 13 residues long. CDR3 DNA: TGTGCCTGGGCCGGACAGAACACCGGGGAGCTGTTTTTT. The encoded protein is CAWAGQNTGELFF.

As for this clone: Other nucleotide sequences in the sample specify the same CDR3. This rearrangement joins TRBV19 to TRBJ1-5; TRBD1 is a possible D gene (5 bases). The germline V gene has CDR1 LNHDA and CDR2 SQIVND (reference sequence). V lost 3 bases, J lost 5 bases, and 8 bases lay in between. The length of the CDR3 is 13 residues. CDR3 in DNA: TGTGCCAGTAGTATCGACAGAGATCAGCCCCAGCATTTT. Protein product: CASSIDRDQPQHF.

CDR3 in amino acids: CASSSGTGNQPQHF. Here the CDR3 DNA reads TGTGCCAGCAGCTCCGGGACAGGGAATCAGCCCCAGCATTTT. This rearrangement joins TRBV27 to TRBJ1-5, with 9 bases fitting TRBD1. There are 14 residues in the CDR3. V gave up 6 bases and J gave up 4 bases; unmatched junction bases: 4. Germline V lookup: CDR1 MNHEY, CDR2 SMNVEV (reference sequence).

The chain links TRBV29-1 to TRBJ2-5, with 7 bases matching TRBD1. The V gene end was trimmed by 6 bases and the J gene end by 1 base; junction bases not matched to a gene: 2. The germline CDR1 and CDR2 sequences are SQVTM and ANQGSEA. This CDR3 has 12 residues. CDR3 loop: CSVGQFQETQYF. In DNA, the CDR3 is TGCAGCGTGGGACAGTTCCAAGAGACCCAGTACTTC. Full variable domain (outside the CDR3, taken from reference TRBV29-1 and TRBJ2-5): SAVISQKPSRDICQRGTSLTIQCQVDSQVTMMFWYRQQPGQSLTLIATANQGSEATYESGFVIDKFPISRPNLTFSTLTVSNMSPEDSSIYLCSVGQFQETQYFGPGTRLLVL.

This chain joins TRBV6-5 and TRBJ2-1; 9 nucleotides line up with TRBD2. Germline V gene lookup returns CDR1 MNHEY and CDR2 SVGAGI. V lost 2 bases to trimming and J lost 14 bases; unmatched junction nucleotides: 10. The CDR3 extends over 14 amino acids. The CDR3 reads CASSYKGPSGEEFF. The CDR3 nucleotides read TGTGCCAGCAGTTACAAAGGGCCTAGCGGGGAGGAGTTCTTC.

The V call is TRBV5-6, the J call TRBJ1-2; no definite D call. CDR3 length: 15 residues. The V and J ends lost 0 bases and 4 bases respectively, with 13 bases between them. Germline V gene sequence: CDR1 SGHDT, CDR2 YYEEEE. The DNA for the CDR3 is TGTGCCAGCAGCTTGGTGCGTCATGGAGGCTATGGCTACACCTTC. It specifies CASSLVRHGGYGYTF.

The V gene is TRBV2, the J gene TRBJ2-7, with TRBD2 as a possible D gene (8 bases). This CDR3 spans 16 amino acids. The V end lost 2 bases, the J end lost 1 base, and 15 bases lay between the germline ends. Germline assignment: CDR1 SNHLY and CDR2 FYNNEI. The DNA for the CDR3 is TGTGCCAGCAGTGAAAGGGGGCTAGCGGGTTCCTACGAGCAGTACTTC. Amino acids: CASSERGLAGSYEQYF.

The chain's CDR3 is CASSSLQGRDYGYTF. The CDR3 DNA follows: TGTGCCAGCAGTTCTCTCCAGGGCAGGGACTATGGCTACACCTTC. The rearrangement joins TRBV6-5 to TRBJ1-2; possibly TRBD1 for D (5 bases). Germline CDR1 MNHEY, CDR2 SVGAGI. This CDR3 comprises 15 residues. Trimming stripped 4 bases from V and 3 bases from J, with 15 bases between.

The V call is TRBV19, the J call TRBJ1-1; TRBD1 matches 8 bases. V lost 4 bases, J lost 3 bases, and 7 bases stayed unmatched. The germline gives CDR1 LNHDA, CDR2 SQIVND (reference sequence). The CDR3 has 15 residues. The CDR3 protein is CASSTRQGIDTEAFF. The CDR3 nucleotides read TGTGCCAGTAGTACGAGACAGGGGATCGACACTGAAGCTTTCTTT. Supplemented by reference TRBV19 and TRBJ1-1, the full variable domain reads DGGITQSPKYLFRKEGQNVTLSCEQNLNHDAMYWYRQDPGQGLRLIYYSQIVNDFQKGDIAEGYSVSREKKESFPLTVTSAQKNPTAFYLCASSTRQGIDTEAFFGQGTRLTVV.

The rearrangement joins TRBV2 to TRBJ2-3; D ambiguous. Trimming stripped 0 bases from V and 2 bases from J, with 12 bases between. Germline lookup yields CDR1 SNHLY and CDR2 FYNNEI. The CDR3 runs to 16 residues. The DNA of the CDR3 is TGTGCCAGCAGTGAAGCGCCACAACCTGTCACAGATACGCAGTATTTT. Protein sequence: CASSEAPQPVTDTQYF.

The rearrangement links TRBV5-1 to TRBJ2-3; weak D call: TRBD2 (7 bases). V dropped 2 bases and J dropped 4 bases, with 14 bases sitting between them. The CDR3 length is 15 residues. Germline-derived CDR1 and CDR2 are SGHRS and YFSETQ. CDR3 sequence: CASSFEGRGADTQYF. The CDR3 nucleotides read TGCGCCAGCAGCTTTGAGGGGAGGGGGGCAGATACGCAGTATTTT. The full variable domain, its missing parts supplied by reference TRBV5-1 and TRBJ2-3, is KAGVTQTPRYLIKTRGQQVTLSCSPISGHRSVSWYQQTPGQGLQFLFEYFSETQRNKGNFPGRFSGRQFSNSRSEMNVSTLELGDSALYLCASSFEGRGADTQYFGPGTRLTVL.

The V gene is TRBV5-5, the J gene TRBJ2-5; D is perhaps TRBD2 (6 bases). This CDR3 has 14 amino acids. The germline V gene has CDR1 SGHKS and CDR2 YYEKEE (reference sequence). Trimming took 4 bases from V and 0 from J, leaving 10 bases between them. The CDR3, as DNA: TGTGCCAGCAGCCAGCGCGGGAACCAAGAGACCCAGTACTTC. It yields the protein CASSQRGNQETQYF.

The chain links TRBV7-2 to TRBJ1-2, with a possible D match to TRBD1 (6 bases). Germline CDR1 is SGHTA and CDR2 is FQGNSA. The length of the CDR3 is 14 residues. Trimming cost V 3 bases and J 7 bases, with 15 bases left between them. CDR3 sequence reads: CASSFNPTGFGYTF. The CDR3 coding sequence is TGTGCCAGCAGCTTCAACCCTACAGGGTTTGGCTACACCTTC.

The rearrangement links TRBV5-1 to TRBJ2-7, with 9 bases matching TRBD1. Germline values: CDR1 SGHRS, CDR2 YFSETQ. CDR3 length equals 13 residues. J was trimmed by 7 bases and V by 5 bases; bases with no gene match: 7. In DNA form, the CDR3 reads TGCGCCAGCAGACTACAGGGGGCGGGGGAGCAGTACTTC. Translating gives CASRLQGAGEQYF.